A single sample gave rise to the 5 T cell receptor beta chains below, sequenced in a study of neoadjuvant anti-PD-1 for oral cavity cancer (dated by TCRdb to 2020 to 2022). Libraries were prepared through the immunoSEQ multiplex PCR assay. TCRdb took this table from immuneACCESS and kept in-frame rearrangements with V and J called. Such tables lack part of the clones; where checked against another copy, unresolved V genes explain under half of the gap, and the rest is unexplained. The sample includes about 14,000 clones, with about 70% observed a single time. Around 2.4% of the sample lies in the top ten. According to the study, the label for this sample's time point signals: after neoadjuvant nivolumab, at surgical resection. The material sequenced was PBMCs, taken after nivolumab (anti-PD-1) treatment. The receptors shown here come from a person between 40 and 85 years old with oral cavity squamous cell carcinoma.

The V call is TRBV27, the J call TRBJ2-1; D possibly corresponds to TRBD2 (6 bases). Germline V gene data show CDR1 as MNHEY and CDR2 as SMNVEV (reference sequence). This CDR3 has 14 residues. Trimming removed 6 bases at V and 5 bases at J, with 14 bases between. The CDR3 reads CASRPGLGDNEQFF. DNA for the CDR3: TGTGCCAGCAGGCCGGGACTGGGCGACAATGAGCAGTTCTTC.

This chain connects TRBV5-1 to TRBJ2-1; no firm D call. Germline CDR1 SGHRS, CDR2 YFSETQ. CDR3 length: 16 residues. V lost 4 bases and J 9 bases, leaving 23 bases between the germline ends. CDR3 amino acids: CASSTRTLSPNSEQFF. CDR3 nucleotides: TGCGCCAGCAGCACCCGGACCCTAAGCCCAAACAGTGAGCAGTTCTTC.

CDR3 sequence (DNA): TGTGCCAGCAGCTCCCCTCTAGCTAACACTGAAGCTTTCTTT. It yields the protein CASSSPLANTEAFF. V usage is TRBV7-8 and J usage is TRBJ1-1, with D unclear. This CDR3 has 14 amino acids. Germline V gene data show CDR1 as SGHVS and CDR2 as FQNEAQ. V was cut by 4 bases and J by 2 bases, with 11 bases left in between.

J is TRBJ2-2 and V is TRBV14; D may correspond to TRBD1 or TRBD2 (5 bases each). Germline CDR1 and CDR2: SGHDN and FVKESK. Trimming pared 2 bases from V and 6 bases from J, leaving 10 bases between. CDR3 length: 14 amino acids. CDR3 in DNA: TGTGCCAGCAGCCAATTTATGGGGGCCGGGGAGCTGTTTTTT. Translation: CASSQFMGAGELFF.

This sequence joins TRBV19 and TRBJ1-1, with 7 nucleotides matching TRBD1. V lost 8 bases, J lost 3 bases, and 9 bases stayed unmatched. CDR1 LNHDA and CDR2 SQIVND come from the germline V gene (reference sequence). This CDR3 comprises 14 residues. The CDR3, as DNA: TGTGCCAGTGAGGGGGCGTTTACGGACACTGAAGCTTTCTTT. This codes for CASEGAFTDTEAFF.